What follows are 32 T cell receptor beta chains derived from one specimen sequenced in a study of T cells in Graves' hyperthyroidism and ophthalmopathy. It was RNA transcripts that yielded the amplified TCR beta CDR3 regions. When the TCR CDR3 underwent first-round RT-PCR, the HTBI primer set was used. TCRdb fed the multiplex PCR reads into MiXCR, producing one record per CDR3 protein. Among approximately 400,000 distinct CDR3 sequences listed, around 13% were seen once. Material for sequencing was blood. These receptors were taken from a woman in her thirties with Graves' ophthalmopathy.

This clonotype turned up a few times. V usage is TRBV12-5 and J usage is TRBJ1-6; 8 bases are a match to TRBD1. The CDR3 extends over 16 amino acids. CDR1 and CDR2 (germline): LGHNT, FRNRAP. J lost 9 bases, V lost 0 bases, and 7 bases had no gene match. As DNA, the CDR3 is TGTGCTAGTGGTTTGGTCCTTGGACAGGGAAGTTCACCCCTCCACTTT. It encodes CASGLVLGQGSSPLHF.

The chain carries TRBV7-6 and TRBJ2-1, with 11 bases aligning to TRBD2. The CDR3 is 13 residues long. J was trimmed by 4 bases and V by 8 bases; bases with no gene match: 1. Looked up from germline, CDR1 is SGHVS and CDR2 is FNYEAQ. The CDR3 DNA is TGTGCCAGCGGGACTAGCGGTTACAATGAGCAGTTCTTC. This encodes CASGTSGYNEQFF.

This clonotype showed up many times. The genes are TRBV9 and TRBJ1-1, with D tentatively TRBD1 (5 bases). CDR1 is SGDLS and CDR2 is YYNGEE in the germline V gene. There are 13 residues in the CDR3. Trimming left V 2 bases short and J 5 bases short, with 10 bases between. For the CDR3, the DNA is TGTGCCAGCAGCGTCGACAGAGTAACTGAAGCTTTCTTT. Translating gives CASSVDRVTEAFF.

This clonotype was seen repeatedly, ten times or more. The chain couples TRBV3-1 to TRBJ2-1; no definite D call. This CDR3 comprises 13 residues. V dropped 5 bases and J dropped 4 bases, with 9 bases sitting between them. CDR1 is LGHDT and CDR2 is YNNKEL in the germline V gene (reference sequence). The CDR3 spells CASSSEAYNEQFF. The CDR3 DNA is TGTGCCAGCAGCTCAGAAGCTTACAATGAGCAGTTCTTC.

The rearrangement links TRBV19 to TRBJ2-2; tentative D call: TRBD2 (6 bases). The CDR3 sequence is 19 residues long. Trimming removed 5 bases at V and 7 bases at J, with 29 bases between. Germline V gene data show CDR1 as LNHDA and CDR2 as SQIVND (reference sequence). The DNA for the CDR3 is TGTGCCAGTAGTCCCCAACCCCGGCGGGGAGCTGGTAGGGGCGGGGAGCTGTTTTTT. This sequence encodes CASSPQPRRGAGRGGELFF.

The chain carries TRBV7-9 and TRBJ1-4; D uncertain. The V end was cut by 7 bases, the J end by 4 bases, with 10 bases between. Germline V gives CDR1 SEHNR, CDR2 FQNEAQ (reference sequence). The CDR3 sequence is 13 residues long. The CDR3 DNA reads as TGTGCCAGCAACCGGGGTATTAATGAAAAACTGTTTTTT. Its protein is CASNRGINEKLFF.

The sample holds a few counts of this clonotype. V is TRBV29-1 and J is TRBJ1-1; D is ambiguous. Trimming pared 7 bases from V and 4 bases from J, leaving 13 bases between. The V gene's germline CDR1 is SQVTM and CDR2 ANQGSEA. This CDR3 has 12 amino acids. The CDR3 sequence is CSAPRVGTEAFF. The CDR3 DNA reads as TGCAGCGCTCCACGGGTTGGCACTGAAGCTTTCTTT.

This clonotype was found many times. This sequence joins TRBV27 and TRBJ2-7; tentative D call: TRBD1 (6 bases). Deletions cut 0 bases from V and 3 bases from J, with 9 bases between. This CDR3 comprises 14 residues. Per germline, CDR1 MNHEY and CDR2 SMNVEV (reference sequence). The CDR3 loop is CASSLSTGFYEQYF. CDR3 in DNA: TGTGCCAGCAGTTTATCAACAGGGTTCTACGAGCAGTACTTC.

This clonotype was seen more than once but under ten times. The chain joins TRBV5-6 to TRBJ1-3, with D uncertain. The CDR3 spans 14 residues. The V end lost 3 bases, the J end lost 1 base, and 8 bases lay between the germline ends. CDR1 and CDR2 (germline): SGHDT, YYEEEE. The DNA of the CDR3 is TGTGCCAGCAGCTCGATGATGTCTGGAAACACCATATATTTT. Amino acids: CASSSMMSGNTIYF.

This clonotype was recorded at least ten times. The CDR3 reads CASSIFQRRHSGNTIYF. The CDR3 bases are TGTGCCAGCAGTATTTTTCAGCGGCGGCACTCTGGAAACACCATATATTTT. The J gene is TRBJ1-3, the V gene TRBV3-1; no definite D call. Deletions cut 6 bases from V and 0 bases from J, with 18 bases between. CDR1 and CDR2 from the germline V gene are LGHDT and YNNKEL (reference sequence). The CDR3 totals 17 residues.

The sample holds many counts of this clonotype. This chain links TRBV11-1 with TRBJ1-5, with 9 bases lining up with TRBD1. After removal of 5 bases from V and 7 bases from J, the junction contained 3 bases not matched to a gene. Germline V CDR1 and CDR2: SGHAT, FQDESV (reference sequence). This CDR3 spans 13 amino acids. CDR3 nucleotides: TGTGCCAGCAGCACGGGACAGGGACAGCCCCAGCATTTT. Amino acids: CASSTGQGQPQHF.

This chain connects TRBV4-1 to TRBJ1-5, with a tentative D call TRBD1 (5 bases). Germline assignment: CDR1 MGHRA and CDR2 YSYEKL. With 0 bases removed from V and 0 bases from J, the gap between germline ends came to 9 bases. The CDR3 runs 16 residues. CDR3 region: CASSQDWGNSNQPQHF. Written as DNA, the CDR3 is TGCGCCAGCAGCCAAGATTGGGGGAATAGCAATCAGCCCCAGCATTTT.

The chain links TRBV5-1 to TRBJ2-4, with a possible D match to TRBD1 (6 bases). The CDR3 extends over 18 amino acids. CDR1 is SGHRS, CDR2 YFSETQ, per germline. V lost 0 bases, J lost 1 base, and 17 bases lay in between. The CDR3 nucleotides are TGCGCCAGCAGCTTGGGGACAGCGCTGGCCCGGGCCAAAAACATTCAGTACTTC. Translating it yields CASSLGTALARAKNIQYF.

This clonotype was seen more than once but under ten times. This sequence joins TRBV6-2 or TRBV6-3 and TRBJ2-7, with 9 bases that match TRBD2. This CDR3 contains 14 residues. The germline V gene has CDR1 MNHEY and CDR2 SVGEGT. Trimming cost V 4 bases and J 3 bases; bases outside gene matches: 4. Here the CDR3 reads CASSFSGGFYEQYF. CDR3 coding DNA: TGTGCCAGCAGTTTTAGCGGGGGCTTCTACGAGCAGTACTTC.

Ten or more counts support this clonotype. The rearrangement joins TRBV18 to TRBJ2-7, with 13 bases matching TRBD2. There are 15 residues in the CDR3. J gave up 2 bases and V 4 bases, and 2 bases lay outside the gene matches. The germline CDR1 and CDR2 sequences are KGHSH and LQKENI. This chain's CDR3 is CASSRTSGGTYEQYF. DNA for the CDR3: TGTGCCAGCTCACGGACTAGCGGGGGAACCTACGAGCAGTACTTC.

This clonotype was recorded at least ten times. V gene TRBV24-1 combines with J gene TRBJ2-1; D is unclear. The CDR3 is 15 amino acids. Trimming left V 3 bases short and J 0 bases short, with 8 bases between. CDR1 is KGHDR and CDR2 is SFDVKD in the germline V gene. CDR3 nucleotides: TGTGCCACCAGTGATCGCAGGAGCTCCTACAATGAGCAGTTCTTC. As protein: CATSDRRSSYNEQFF.

This clonotype was observed many times. The rearrangement uses TRBV30 and TRBJ2-3; 7 nucleotides align to TRBD1. The CDR3 covers 14 residues. Germline lookup yields CDR1 GTSNPN and CDR2 SVGIG (reference sequence). The junction had 5 bases not matched to a gene; V was cut back by 2 bases and J by 3 bases. The CDR3 sequence is CAWSRGQATDTQYF. Written as DNA, the CDR3 is TGTGCCTGGAGTCGAGGACAGGCTACAGATACGCAGTATTTT.

At least ten counts were recorded for this clonotype. Being one base from a much bigger clone, this may be a read error. The V and J genes are TRBV11-2 and TRBJ1-2; the match to TRBD1 covers 11 bases. J gave up 4 bases and V 6 bases, and 10 bases lay outside the gene matches. In germline, CDR1 is SGHAT, CDR2 FQNNGV. There are 16 residues in the CDR3. The CDR3 region is CASRAEGTGGGYGYTF. The DNA for the CDR3 is TGTGCCAGCAGGGCTGAGGGGACAGGGGGGGGCTATGGCTACACCTTC.

This clonotype was recorded at least ten times. The chain links TRBV14 to TRBJ1-2, with D uncertain. Trimming cost V 2 bases and J 4 bases, with 5 bases left between them. Germline CDR1 is SGHDN and CDR2 is FVKESK. CDR3 length: 12 amino acids. The chain's CDR3 is CASSQRTYGYTF. For the CDR3, the DNA is TGTGCCAGCAGCCAAAGGACCTATGGCTACACCTTC.

This clonotype was detected a few times. V and J are TRBV7-3 and TRBJ2-3; 7 nucleotides match TRBD1. Looked up from germline, CDR1 is SGHTA and CDR2 is FQGTGA. The CDR3 is 15 residues long. V lost 2 bases to trimming and J lost 4 bases; unmatched junction nucleotides: 6. CDR3 sequence reads: CASSLLGQPPDTQYF. CDR3 sequence (DNA): TGTGCCAGCAGCTTACTGGGACAGCCACCAGATACGCAGTATTTT.

This clonotype showed up many times. The rearrangement joins TRBV18 to TRBJ2-5; the match to TRBD2 covers 13 bases. The CDR3 is made up of 17 amino acids. V was pared by 4 bases and J by 0 bases, with 5 bases of the junction left unmatched. The germline V gene has CDR1 KGHSH and CDR2 LQKENI. CDR3 region: CASSHGLAGAYQETQYF. CDR3 bases: TGTGCCAGCTCACACGGACTAGCGGGGGCGTACCAAGAGACCCAGTACTTC.

The J gene is TRBJ2-3, the V gene TRBV24-1; 9 positions agree with TRBD1. The germline gives CDR1 KGHDR, CDR2 SFDVKD. V lost 4 bases and J lost 4; bases outside the gene matches: 11. There are 17 residues in the CDR3. In nucleotides, the CDR3 is TGTGCCACCAGTGAGAATTCCAACAGGGGGCGCGCAGATACGCAGTATTTT. Residues: CATSENSNRGRADTQYF.

This clonotype was detected many times. The rearrangement joins TRBV6-1 to TRBJ2-3; 10 positions agree with TRBD2. The germline V gene encodes CDR1 MNHNS and CDR2 SASEGT. J was trimmed by 0 bases and V by 5 bases; bases with no gene match: 14. This CDR3 is built from 19 residues. The CDR3 DNA reads TGTGCCAGCAGTCGGAGACGCGGTAGCGGGGGGCCCAGCACAGATACGCAGTATTTT. It codes for CASSRRRGSGGPSTDTQYF.

This clonotype was observed many times. This chain connects TRBV24-1 to TRBJ2-5; 9 bases align to TRBD2. The V segment lost 4 bases and the J segment 1 base; nucleotides outside the gene matches: 3. CDR1 is KGHDR, CDR2 SFDVKD, per germline. This CDR3 is 15 amino acids long. The CDR3 nucleotides read TGTGCCACCAGTGACCCTAGCGGGGTCCAAGAGACCCAGTACTTC. It yields the protein CATSDPSGVQETQYF.

This rearrangement joins TRBV9 to TRBJ2-1; 10 nucleotides match TRBD2. The CDR3 consists of 15 residues. The V and J ends lost 0 bases and 5 bases, in that order; junction bases with no gene match: 2. From germline, CDR1 is SGDLS and CDR2 YYNGEE. CDR3 DNA sequence: TGTGCCAGCAGCGTAGGCCTAGCGGGGGACAATGAGCAGTTCTTC. It translates to CASSVGLAGDNEQFF.

V and J are TRBV30 and TRBJ2-7, with D possibly matching TRBD2 (5 bases). The CDR3 covers 13 residues. Germline-derived CDR1 and CDR2 are GTSNPN and SVGIG (reference sequence). V was cut by 4 bases and J by 0 bases, with 10 bases left in between. CDR3 DNA sequence: TGTGCCTGGAATCGGGGTGGCTCCTACGAGCAGTACTTC. Residues: CAWNRGGSYEQYF.

This clonotype occurred a few times. This may be a read error: a much more frequent sequence differs by one nucleotide. The chain links TRBV7-8 to TRBJ1-2, with a weak D call TRBD1 (5 bases). This CDR3 is built from 12 residues. Per the germline V gene, CDR1 is SGHVS and CDR2 is FQNEAQ. The CDR3 region is CASSRRDYSYTF. CDR3 bases: TGTGCCAGCAGCCGACGGGACTATAGCTACACCTTC.

There are a few counts of this clonotype. This chain links TRBV20-1 with TRBJ2-5; the D gene is possibly TRBD2 (7 bases). The CDR3 consists of 16 residues. V was trimmed by 6 bases and J by 7 bases, leaving 27 bases between them. In germline, CDR1 is DFQATT, CDR2 SNEGSKA (reference sequence). As DNA, the CDR3 is TGCAGTGCCGCACGCATTCGGGGAGGGGGACGGGGGACCCAGTACTTC. Protein product: CSAARIRGGGRGTQYF.

This clonotype was counted at least ten times. The CDR3 region is CASSFKIGRGNEQFF. The CDR3, as DNA: TGTGCCAGCAGCTTCAAAATCGGGCGCGGCAATGAGCAGTTCTTC. The chain links TRBV7-2 to TRBJ2-1; D is uncertain. V was cut by 3 bases and J by 6 bases, with 15 bases left in between. The CDR3 sequence is 15 residues long. Germline V gene sequence: CDR1 SGHTA, CDR2 FQGNSA.

The V and J genes are TRBV4-2 and TRBJ1-6, with D maybe TRBD1 (6 bases). Germline loops: CDR1 LGHNA, CDR2 YNFKEQ. The CDR3 has 15 amino acids. V was cut by 0 bases and J by 11 bases, with 14 bases left in between. In DNA form, the CDR3 reads TGTGCCAGCAGCCAAGATCGCAGGGGAGGTCCACCCCTCCACTTT. This sequence encodes CASSQDRRGGPPLHF.

This rearrangement joins TRBV2 to TRBJ1-5; D unresolved. CDR1 SNHLY and CDR2 FYNNEI come from the germline V gene. CDR3 length: 11 residues. Trimming shortened V by 4 bases and J by 7 bases, and 5 bases separated the two germline ends. The CDR3 here is CASSGPQPQHF. CDR3 DNA: TGTGCCAGCAGTGGCCCCCAGCCCCAGCATTTT.

This clonotype was found many times. This chain links TRBV6-1 with TRBJ1-1; 7 bases line up with TRBD1. The V gene's germline CDR1 is MNHNS and CDR2 SASEGT. The junction had 10 bases not matched to a gene; V was cut back by 7 bases and J by 5 bases. This CDR3 contains 14 residues. The CDR3 sequence: CASKITGVGTEAFF. CDR3 DNA sequence: TGTGCCAGCAAGATAACAGGGGTGGGAACTGAAGCTTTCTTT.